Below, one T cell receptor (beta chain) is given with its context. Its target is not known. This sample was taken from a study of cytomegalovirus exposure and HLA in healthy donors. General study results and limits: The study found most TCR sequences rare, yet found some public TCRs in many donors. Overall, about 160 TCR beta chains were annotated as cytomegalovirus-associated.

This CDR3 spans 14 amino acids. The ends were cut back, 2 bases at V and 0 bases at J, with 8 bases in the middle. Per germline, CDR1 SGHKS and CDR2 YYEKEE (reference sequence). Sequencing was performed with immunoSEQ multiplex PCR; in TCRdb, only in-frame clones are kept and a portion is missing. Of tens of thousands of clones in the sample, roughly 93% were seen once. V gene TRBV5-5 combines with J gene TRBJ1-1; tentative D call: TRBD1 (6 bases). The receptor was derived from a man aged 30 to 45 in good health and CMV-seronegative. What was sequenced was PBMCs. DNA of the CDR3: TGTGCCAGCAGCTTCCGACAGGTGAACACTGAAGCTTTCTTT. Its translation: CASSFRQVNTEAFF.